Presented here are 21 T cell receptor beta chains from one specimen sequenced in a study of CD8 T cells in Susac syndrome (dated 2019 in TCRdb). The library was generated by the immunoSEQ multiplex PCR assay. RNA was extracted using the RNeasy kit, and roughly 0.45 to 1 microgram was reverse transcribed with random hexamers. The public sequencing data were trimmed at Q25 with fastp and processed into clonotypes with MiXCR by TCRdb, which kept only in-frame beta chains. CDR3 protein sequences are deduplicated, and each keeps its most common genes and DNA. Counted in this sample were about 140,000 distinct CDR3 sequences; 95% of them appeared once. Together, the top ten hold roughly 0.15% of the sample. The material sequenced was CD4+ T cells from PBMCs. The source is a human donor with Susac syndrome.

This chain links TRBV3-1 with TRBJ2-2; D not certain. Germline CDR1 reads LGHDT; CDR2 reads YNNKEL (reference sequence). The V gene lost 0 bases and the J gene lost 8 bases, with 4 bases spanning the gap. This CDR3 comprises 12 residues. Written as DNA, the CDR3 is TGTGCCAGCAGCCAAGAGAGTGGGGAGCTGTTTTTT. This gives the protein CASSQESGELFF.

The gene calls are TRBV6-5 and TRBJ1-4, with 9 bases that match TRBD1. This CDR3 has 15 residues. V lost 0 bases to trimming and J lost 6 bases; unmatched junction nucleotides: 2. In germline, CDR1 is MNHEY, CDR2 SVGAGI. The CDR3 protein is CASSYSGTGYEKLFF. CDR3 DNA: TGTGCCAGCAGTTACTCCGGGACAGGGTATGAAAAACTGTTTTTT.

This chain connects TRBV9 to TRBJ1-2; D remains unclear. From germline, CDR1 is SGDLS and CDR2 YYNGEE. CDR3 length: 13 residues. Trimming shortened V by 0 bases and J by 8 bases, and 11 bases separated the two germline ends. The CDR3 loop reads CASSVDGKGGYTF. The CDR3 nucleotides are TGTGCCAGCAGCGTAGATGGGAAAGGAGGCTACACCTTC.

V gene TRBV3-1 combines with J gene TRBJ2-2; TRBD1 aligns across 8 bases. The V segment lost 3 bases and the J segment 9 bases; nucleotides outside the gene matches: 6. Germline assignment: CDR1 LGHDT and CDR2 YNNKEL (reference sequence). The length of the CDR3 is 14 residues. The CDR3: CASSQGQVGRELFF. In DNA, the CDR3 is TGTGCCAGCAGCCAGGGACAGGTCGGCAGGGAGCTGTTTTTT.

CDR3 DNA sequence: TGTGCCAGCAGCTCCCCTGACCGGGACGCCGCTACCTACGAGCAGTACTTC. Translation gives CASSSPDRDAATYEQYF. The chain carries TRBV7-9 and TRBJ2-7; D is possibly TRBD1 or TRBD2 (5 bases each). With 4 bases removed from V and 2 bases from J, the gap between germline ends came to 21 bases. This CDR3 comprises 17 residues. Germline V gene sequence: CDR1 SEHNR, CDR2 FQNEAQ (reference sequence).

The rearrangement joins TRBV30 to TRBJ2-4, with D tentatively TRBD1 or TRBD2 (5 bases each). With 5 bases removed from V and 1 base from J, the gap between germline ends came to 9 bases. The CDR3 is made up of 13 amino acids. The germline CDR1 and CDR2 sequences are GTSNPN and SVGIG (reference sequence). The CDR3 loop reads CAWAWGAKNIQYF. The CDR3 region has the DNA TGTGCCTGGGCGTGGGGGGCCAAAAACATTCAGTACTTC.

The chain employs TRBV28 and TRBJ2-7, with 8 positions matching TRBD1. From germline, CDR1 is MDHEN and CDR2 SYDVKM. V trimming: 5 bases; J trimming: 4 bases; junction bases outside the gene matches: 13. This CDR3 is built from 16 residues. CDR3 sequence: CASSIYRTGFAYEQYF. The CDR3 bases are TGTGCCAGCAGTATATACAGGACAGGGTTCGCGTACGAGCAGTACTTC. Supplemented by reference TRBV28 and TRBJ2-7, the full variable domain reads DVKVTQSSRYLVKRTGEKVFLECVQDMDHENMFWYRQDPGLGLRLIYFSYDVKMKEKGDIPEGYSVSREKKERFSLILESASTNQTSMYLCASSIYRTGFAYEQYFGPGTRLTVT.

The chain has TRBV9 and TRBJ1-1; D unclear. CDR1 and CDR2 from the germline V gene are SGDLS and YYNGEE. Trimming stripped 0 bases from V and 0 bases from J, with 15 bases between. This CDR3 region has 17 residues. The CDR3 reads CASSVEDGGPMNTEAFF. The CDR3, as DNA: TGTGCCAGCAGCGTAGAGGATGGAGGCCCGATGAACACTGAAGCTTTCTTT. The full variable domain, its missing parts supplied by reference TRBV9 and TRBJ1-1, is DSGVTQTPKHLITATGQRVTLRCSPRSGDLSVYWYQQSLDQGLQFLIQYYNGEERAKGNILERFSAQQFPDLHSELNLSSLELGDSALYFCASSVEDGGPMNTEAFFGQGTRLTVV.

This chain uses TRBV20-1 with TRBJ1-5; 9 nucleotides match TRBD1. From germline, CDR1 is DFQATT and CDR2 SNEGSKA (reference sequence). The CDR3 has 17 residues. V lost 0 bases to trimming and J lost 4 bases; unmatched junction nucleotides: 10. CDR3 protein: CSARDDRGTGTNQPQHF. DNA of the CDR3: TGCAGTGCTAGAGACGATAGAGGGACAGGGACTAATCAGCCCCAGCATTTT.

Remarks on this clonotype: Sequence at one end of the junction differs from germline and may be a read error. The CDR3 loop is CASSQAGISYNEQFF. CDR3 DNA: TGCGCCAGCAGTCAAGCGGGGATTTCCTACAATGAGCAGTTCTTC. The chain has TRBV4-1 and TRBJ2-1, with 7 bases lining up with TRBD2. Germline V CDR1 and CDR2: MGHRA, YSYEKL. CDR3 length: 15 residues.

This rearrangement joins TRBV24-1 to TRBJ2-7; 9 bases are shared with TRBD2. The CDR3 totals 14 residues. Germline V gives CDR1 KGHDR, CDR2 SFDVKD. J was trimmed by 3 bases and V by 12 bases; bases with no gene match: 11. Written as DNA, the CDR3 is TGTGCCTCCCCATTGGCGGGAGGGGTCTACGAGCAGTACTTC. Translating it yields CASPLAGGVYEQYF.

This sequence joins TRBV29-1 and TRBJ1-1; maybe TRBD1 (5 bases). CDR1 is SQVTM and CDR2 is ANQGSEA in the germline V gene. The CDR3 is made up of 9 amino acids. The CDR3 bases are TGCGGGGGAGGAGGGGATGCTTTCTTT. Translated, it gives CGGGGDAFF.

The chain couples TRBV2 to TRBJ1-6; D might be TRBD1 (5 bases). CDR1 and CDR2 (germline): SNHLY, FYNNEI. This CDR3 spans 13 amino acids. The CDR3 bases are TGTGCTTGTAGTGGGGGACGGGATTCACCCCTCCACTTT. Amino acids: CACSGGRDSPLHF. Variable domain in full (rest from reference TRBV2 and TRBJ1-6): EPEVTQTPSHQVTQMGQEVILRCVPISNHLYFYWYRQILGQKVEFLVSFYNNEISEKSEIFDDQFSVERPDGSNFTLKIRSTKLEDSAMYFCACSGGRDSPLHFGNGTRLTVT.

V gene TRBV4-1 combines with J gene TRBJ2-5; D is uncertain. The V end lost 4 bases, the J end lost 5 bases, and 14 bases lay between the germline ends. Germline CDR1 reads MGHRA; CDR2 reads YSYEKL. This CDR3 region has 14 residues. The CDR3 here is CASSPGSGPETQYF. The CDR3 DNA is TGCGCCAGCAGCCCTGGATCCGGGCCGGAGACCCAGTACTTC.

This chain connects TRBV6-6 to TRBJ2-7; possibly TRBD1 for D (5 bases). The CDR3 is 15 amino acids. CDR1 is MNHNY, CDR2 SVGAGI, per germline (reference sequence). Trimming shortened V by 4 bases and J by 7 bases, and 20 bases separated the two germline ends. The CDR3 region is CASSSQASVSREQYF. In DNA, the CDR3 is TGTGCCAGCAGTTCACAGGCATCGGTGTCGCGGGAGCAGTACTTC.

This rearrangement joins TRBV7-3 to TRBJ2-5; no firm D call. From germline, CDR1 is SGHTA and CDR2 FQGTGA. This CDR3 spans 12 amino acids. The V end was cut by 5 bases, the J end by 7 bases, with 11 bases between. In DNA form, the CDR3 reads TGTGCCAGCAGCCCGGACCGATGGACCCAGTACTTC. Translation gives CASSPDRWTQYF.

In this sample, this clonotype turned up once. The V and J genes are TRBV11-1 and TRBJ1-1; D is ambiguous. Germline V gene sequence: CDR1 SGHAT, CDR2 FQDESV (reference sequence). The CDR3 runs to 11 residues. Trimming removed 0 bases from V and 7 bases from J, with 3 bases in between. The CDR3, as DNA: TGTGCCAGCAGCTTAGCGGTTGAAGCTTTCTTT. Translating it yields CASSLAVEAFF. The entire variable domain, with the rest obtained from reference TRBV11-1 and TRBJ1-1, is as follows: EAEVAQSPRYKITEKSQAVAFWCDPISGHATLYWYRQILGQGPELLVQFQDESVVDDSQLPKDRFSAERLKGVDSTLKIQPAELGDSAMYLCASSLAVEAFFGQGTRLTVV.

The chain uses TRBV11-2 and TRBJ1-2, with D unresolved. Deletions cut 0 bases from V and 5 bases from J, with 7 bases between. The CDR3 spans 13 residues. Germline loops: CDR1 SGHAT, CDR2 FQNNGV. The CDR3 DNA follows: TGTGCCAGCAGCTTAGATCGAGAGTATGGCTACACCTTC. Translated: CASSLDREYGYTF.

The chain joins TRBV6-5 to TRBJ1-3; no reliable D call. The CDR3 runs 15 residues. Germline V CDR1 and CDR2: MNHEY, SVGAGI. Between the trimmed V and J ends, which lost 2 bases and 0 bases, there was a span of 8 bases. In DNA, the CDR3 is TGTGCCAGCAGTTACGGCGACGGCTCTGGAAACACCATATATTTT. Translation: CASSYGDGSGNTIYF.

V and J are TRBV7-9 and TRBJ2-4; the match to TRBD1 covers 7 bases. In germline, CDR1 is SEHNR, CDR2 FQNEAQ (reference sequence). The CDR3 contains 13 residues. V trimming: 6 bases; J trimming: 8 bases; junction bases outside the gene matches: 7. Here the CDR3 DNA reads TGTGCCAGCAGACAGGGGATGTTGGACATTCAGTACTTC. Translating gives CASRQGMLDIQYF.

V gene TRBV20-1 combines with J gene TRBJ2-7; D remains ambiguous. CDR1 and CDR2 from the germline V gene are DFQATT and SNEGSKA (reference sequence). The V end was cut by 3 bases, the J end by 0 bases, with 6 bases between. The CDR3 covers 12 residues. In nucleotides, the CDR3 is TGCAGTGCTAGCAGGAGCTCCTACGAGCAGTACTTC. It encodes CSASRSSYEQYF.